This TCR beta chain comes out of a study of beta chain features in type 1 diabetes. The length of the CDR3 is 14 residues. Trimming at V came to 3 bases and at J to 5 bases, leaving 6 bases not matched to a gene. CDR1 and CDR2 from the germline V gene are SGHTA and FQGNSA. This clone has just a few counts. Sequenced material consisted of expressed TCRB transcripts (all of the isolated RNA was reverse transcribed). Only in-frame clones appear in the TCRdb table, and some are missing; sequencing was by immunoSEQ multiplex PCR. The sample records fewer than 650,000 clones, around a sixth being singletons. Using CD45RO/CCR7/CD25/CD127/CD95/CD27, CD4+ naive, central memory, regulatory and stem cell-like memory cells were sorted.

Sample: naive CD4+ T cells from blood. This sequence joins TRBV7-2 and TRBJ2-7; 8 bases line up with TRBD1. This clonotype was obtained from a man younger than 35 in good health. The CDR3 loop reads CASSFDRGGHEQYF. CDR3 DNA: TGTGCCAGCAGCTTTGACAGGGGAGGTCACGAGCAGTACTTC.